One sample yielded the 12 T cell receptor beta chains listed below, sequenced in a study of cytomegalovirus exposure and HLA in healthy donors. 60 Vbeta and 13 Jbeta primers were used in PCR. Only in-frame clones appear in the TCRdb table, and some are missing; sequencing was by immunoSEQ multiplex PCR. The sample records 50,000 to 60,000 clones, around 72% being singletons. The sample taken for sequencing was PBMCs. Every receptor here comes from a man aged 18 to 35 in good health and CMV-seronegative.

The V call is TRBV6-1, the J call TRBJ1-2, with TRBD1 matching 11 bases. The CDR3 extends over 14 amino acids. The V gene end was trimmed by 9 bases and the J gene end by 8 bases; junction bases not matched to a gene: 11. Germline CDR1 MNHNS, CDR2 SASEGT. CDR3 amino acids: CASRTGTGGRGYTF. CDR3 DNA sequence: TGTGCCAGTCGGACCGGGACAGGGGGACGAGGCTACACCTTC.

CDR3 in DNA: TGTGCCAGCAGCCTTACCCAGGGTGGCACTGAAGCTTTCTTT. Residues: CASSLTQGGTEAFF. V is TRBV5-4 and J is TRBJ1-1, with D possibly TRBD1 on 5 matching bases. V was clipped by 4 bases and J by 4 bases, with 14 bases between them. CDR1 is SGHNT, CDR2 YYREEE, per germline (reference sequence). The CDR3 runs 14 residues.

The gene calls are TRBV4-1 and TRBJ2-7; a weak D match, TRBD2 (6 bases). CDR1 is MGHRA and CDR2 is YSYEKL in the germline V gene. Trimming removed 0 bases at V and 6 bases at J, with 18 bases between. The CDR3 spans 16 residues. CDR3 sequence (DNA): TGCGCCAGCAGCCAAGAAGGAGGGGCAGGAGTGGCCGAGCAGTACTTC. It is translated as CASSQEGGAGVAEQYF.

V and J are TRBV29-1 and TRBJ2-7; TRBD1 agrees at 8 bases. Germline CDR1 SQVTM, CDR2 ANQGSEA. Germline trimming cut 5 bases from V and 5 bases from J; bases unmatched to any gene: 14. The CDR3 length is 15 residues. CDR3 bases: TGCAGCGTTTCTATAGGACAGGGCTGGGGAGACGAGCAGTACTTC. Translated: CSVSIGQGWGDEQYF.

The chain recombines TRBV5-1 with TRBJ2-5; 10 bases fit TRBD1. Trimming removed 0 bases from V and 4 bases from J; junction bases left unmatched: 3. The CDR3 is made up of 15 amino acids. Germline V gene lookup returns CDR1 SGHRS and CDR2 YFSETQ. The CDR3 spells CASSLGQGALETQYF. CDR3 DNA: TGCGCCAGCAGCTTGGGACAGGGGGCCTTAGAGACCCAGTACTTC. Full variable domain (rest looked up from reference TRBV5-1 and TRBJ2-5): KAGVTQTPRYLIKTRGQQVTLSCSPISGHRSVSWYQQTPGQGLQFLFEYFSETQRNKGNFPGRFSGRQFSNSRSEMNVSTLELGDSALYLCASSLGQGALETQYFGPGTRLLVL.

The chain employs TRBV29-1 and TRBJ2-2; 8 positions match TRBD2. The V segment lost 5 bases and the J segment 0 bases; nucleotides outside the gene matches: 8. The germline V gene has CDR1 SQVTM and CDR2 ANQGSEA. The CDR3 is 16 amino acids. CDR3 region: CSVWASGFANTGELFF. DNA for the CDR3: TGCAGCGTTTGGGCTAGCGGGTTCGCGAACACCGGGGAGCTGTTTTTT.

The V gene is TRBV10-3, the J gene TRBJ1-1, with 10 bases that match TRBD1. The CDR3 loop spans 15 amino acids. The ends lost 10 bases at V and 0 bases at J; junction bases unmatched: 8. Germline values: CDR1 ENHRY, CDR2 SYGVKD. DNA for the CDR3: TGTGCCACCCGGACAGGGGGGGCCGTGAACACTGAAGCTTTCTTT. It translates to CATRTGGAVNTEAFF.

The genes are TRBV13 and TRBJ2-1, with D perhaps matching TRBD2 (6 bases). This CDR3 contains 15 residues. The germline CDR1 and CDR2 sequences are PRHDT and FYEKMQ (reference sequence). V was cut by 4 bases and J by 5 bases, with 15 bases left in between. The CDR3 DNA reads TGTGCCAGCAGCTGGGGGACTCCCGCAGACAATGAGCAGTTCTTC. Protein: CASSWGTPADNEQFF.

This clone was picked up a small number of times. The chain combines TRBV6-5 with TRBJ2-3; 11 bases match TRBD1. The CDR3 runs to 15 residues. Per the germline V gene, CDR1 is MNHEY and CDR2 is SVGAGI. Trimming cost V 1 base and J 5 bases; bases outside gene matches: 2. The CDR3: CASSYFGTGGDTQYF. CDR3 in DNA: TGTGCCAGCAGTTACTTCGGGACAGGGGGAGATACGCAGTATTTT.

This clone showed up just once. The chain is built from TRBV7-2 and TRBJ2-2, with 14 bases that match TRBD2. From germline, CDR1 is SGHTA and CDR2 FQGNSA. After removal of 4 bases from V and 7 bases from J, the junction contained 8 bases not matched to a gene. This CDR3 spans 17 amino acids. The CDR3 nucleotides are TGTGCCAGCAGCTCGGGACTAGCGGGAGAGTATAGCGGGGAGCTGTTTTTT. Protein product: CASSSGLAGEYSGELFF.

The chain carries TRBV27 and TRBJ2-1; 8 bases map to TRBD2. Germline assignment: CDR1 MNHEY and CDR2 SMNVEV (reference sequence). The CDR3 spans 14 residues. J gave up 2 bases and V 4 bases, and 1 base lay outside the gene matches. The CDR3 sequence is CASSSGLAYNEQFF. CDR3 in DNA: TGTGCCAGCAGTTCGGGACTAGCCTACAATGAGCAGTTCTTC.

The J gene is TRBJ2-1, the V gene TRBV6-4, with a tentative D call TRBD2 (5 bases). Between the trimmed V and J ends, which lost 1 base and 3 bases, there was a span of 10 bases. CDR1 and CDR2 from the germline V gene are MRHNA and SNTAGT. This CDR3 spans 15 amino acids. The CDR3 region is CASSDFASNYNEQFF. CDR3 nucleotides: TGTGCCAGCAGTGACTTCGCTAGCAACTACAATGAGCAGTTCTTC.